This TCR beta chain was retrieved from a study of T cell clones after liver transplantation. This clone was counted a few times. This table comes from immunoSEQ multiplex PCR, and its TCRdb copy is limited to in-frame clones, with some not included. The sample consists of around 75,000 clones, around four fifths of them appearing once. V was clipped by 4 bases and J by 1 base; unmatched bases: 5. Germline V CDR1 and CDR2: MNHEY, SMNVEV (reference sequence). This CDR3 spans 17 amino acids. The sequence came from a human patient who received a liver transplant. Some T cells may originate from the graft donor. The source material was CD4+ T cells from blood, sampled around 50 months after liver transplant. The chain has TRBV27 and TRBJ1-4; 11 bases match TRBD1. CDR3 region: CASSSRDRGITNEKLFF. The CDR3 DNA reads as TGTGCCAGCAGTTCCCGGGACAGGGGGATAACTAATGAAAAACTGTTTTTT.